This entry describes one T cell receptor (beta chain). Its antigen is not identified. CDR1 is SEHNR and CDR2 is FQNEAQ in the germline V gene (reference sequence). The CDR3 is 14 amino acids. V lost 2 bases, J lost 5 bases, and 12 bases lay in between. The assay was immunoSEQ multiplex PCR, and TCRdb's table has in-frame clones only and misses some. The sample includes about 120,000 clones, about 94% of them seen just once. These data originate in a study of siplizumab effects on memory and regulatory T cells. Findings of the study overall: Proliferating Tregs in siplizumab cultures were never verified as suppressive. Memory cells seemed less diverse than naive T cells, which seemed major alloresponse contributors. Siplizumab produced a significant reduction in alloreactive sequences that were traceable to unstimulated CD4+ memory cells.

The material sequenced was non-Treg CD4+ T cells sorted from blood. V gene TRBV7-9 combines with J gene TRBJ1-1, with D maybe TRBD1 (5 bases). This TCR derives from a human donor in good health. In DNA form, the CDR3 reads TGTGCCAGCAGCTTACCCGGGTGGGGGACTGAAGCTTTCTTT. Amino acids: CASSLPGWGTEAFF.